The 18 T cell receptor beta chains listed next were all sequenced from one sample in a study of T cell repertoires in cytomegalovirus infection. From the reads, TCRdb called clonotypes with MiXCR, one entry per CDR3 protein. Of 630,000 or so distinct CDR3 sequences in the sample, less than 25% were seen once. Material: CD8+ T cells from PBMCs. Every receptor here comes from a human donor in good health (CMV status not recorded). Some clones in this sample may be carry-over from other donors' samples.

This clonotype was seen more than once but under ten times. The CDR3 loop reads CSAEGEISYNEQFF. CDR3 sequence (DNA): TGCAGCGCCGAGGGGGAGATCTCCTACAATGAGCAGTTCTTC. This chain uses TRBV29-1 with TRBJ2-1; D is perhaps TRBD1 (6 bases). The ends were cut back, 7 bases at V and 0 bases at J, with 13 bases in the middle. The CDR3 is 14 amino acids. Germline CDR1 reads SQVTM; CDR2 reads ANQGSEA.

This clonotype was seen at least ten times. The V gene is TRBV7-6, the J gene TRBJ1-1; D unclear. Germline V CDR1 and CDR2: SGHVS, FNYEAQ. V lost 1 base and J 5 bases, leaving 8 bases between the germline ends. The length of the CDR3 is 13 residues. The CDR3 DNA reads TGTGCCAGCAGCTTAGAGAGGTCTACTGAAGCTTTCTTT. Residues: CASSLERSTEAFF.

This clonotype was seen at least ten times. The chain recombines TRBV6-1 with TRBJ1-1; 8 bases line up with TRBD1. V dropped 6 bases and J dropped 0; count of bases not matched to a gene: 9. In germline, CDR1 is MNHNS, CDR2 SASEGT. The CDR3 sequence is 16 residues long. Here the CDR3 DNA reads TGTGCCAGCAGCAACGACAGGGGCCTCCTGAACACTGAAGCTTTCTTT. Encoded protein: CASSNDRGLLNTEAFF.

This clonotype was seen many times. The gene calls are TRBV7-8 and TRBJ1-1; D not resolved. Germline CDR1 is SGHVS and CDR2 is FQNEAQ. Between the trimmed V and J ends, which lost 5 bases and 4 bases, there was a span of 11 bases. This CDR3 has 13 residues. Here the CDR3 DNA reads TGTGCCAGCAGCACCGGTCTTGGCACTGAAGCTTTCTTT. Amino acids: CASSTGLGTEAFF.

This clonotype was counted a single time. V is TRBV5-1 and J is TRBJ1-5; TRBD1 aligns across 9 bases. After removal of 5 bases from V and 0 bases from J, the junction contained 6 bases not matched to a gene. CDR1 is SGHRS, CDR2 YFSETQ, per germline. CDR3 size: 16 residues. Written as DNA, the CDR3 is TGCGCCAGCAGACCCGGGACAGGGTCTAGCAATCAGCCCCAGCATTTT. As protein: CASRPGTGSSNQPQHF.

This clonotype was seen a few times. The V and J genes are TRBV7-6 and TRBJ2-3; 8 bases match TRBD2. CDR1 and CDR2 from the germline V gene are SGHVS and FNYEAQ. The CDR3 is made up of 17 amino acids. V dropped 0 bases and J dropped 5; count of bases not matched to a gene: 10. The CDR3 sequence: CASSLAFDGGAVDTQYF. The DNA for the CDR3 is TGTGCCAGCAGCTTAGCTTTTGACGGGGGGGCCGTAGATACGCAGTATTTT.

In its sample, this clonotype was seen a few times. The chain links TRBV6-6 to TRBJ2-1; 8 nucleotides align to TRBD2. Germline lookup yields CDR1 MNHNY and CDR2 SVGAGI (reference sequence). V dropped 4 bases and J dropped 0; count of bases not matched to a gene: 14. The CDR3 spans 19 residues. The DNA of the CDR3 is TGTGCCAGCAGTTCCCCGGGACTAGAGAAGTTTAACTCCTACAATGAGCAGTTCTTC. It codes for CASSSPGLEKFNSYNEQFF.

This clonotype was seen ten or more times. The chain combines TRBV7-9 with TRBJ2-6; TRBD2 might be the D (6 bases). V was cut by 5 bases and J by 4 bases, with 12 bases left in between. Germline values: CDR1 SEHNR, CDR2 FQNEAQ (reference sequence). CDR3 size: 15 residues. The CDR3 is CASSPGVTGANVLTF. CDR3 sequence (DNA): TGTGCCAGCAGCCCGGGGGTAACCGGGGCCAACGTCCTGACTTTC.

This clonotype was seen a handful of times. The V call is TRBV7-3, the J call TRBJ2-5; D uncertain. This CDR3 has 15 residues. The V end lost 6 bases, the J end lost 0 bases, and 14 bases lay between the germline ends. Germline-derived CDR1 and CDR2 are SGHTA and FQGTGA. CDR3 amino acids: CASRSSAGHQETQYF. CDR3 nucleotide sequence: TGTGCCAGCAGGTCCTCGGCCGGTCACCAAGAGACCCAGTACTTC. The full variable domain, rest sourced from reference TRBV7-3 and TRBJ2-5, is GAGVSQTPSNKVTEKGKYVELRCDPISGHTALYWYRQSLGQGPEFLIYFQGTGAADDSGLPNDRFFAVRPEGSVSTLKIQRTERGDSAVYLCASRSSAGHQETQYFGPGTRLLVL.

The sample holds a few counts of this clonotype. The chain links TRBV5-5 to TRBJ1-1; TRBD1 matches 7 bases. The ends lost 4 bases at V and 4 bases at J; junction bases unmatched: 4. The CDR3 has 13 amino acids. CDR1 and CDR2 from the germline V gene are SGHKS and YYEKEE (reference sequence). CDR3 in DNA: TGTGCCAGCAGCCCAGGGGGGTTCACTGAAGCTTTCTTT. Translation: CASSPGGFTEAFF.

Concerning this clonotype itself: Since a much larger clone is just one base distant, this may be a read error. The chain recombines TRBV6-5 with TRBJ2-3, with 8 bases that match TRBD2. The CDR3 has 15 residues. V lost 6 bases, J lost 5 bases, and 10 bases stayed unmatched. The V gene's germline CDR1 is MNHEY and CDR2 SVGAGI. The CDR3 DNA follows: TGTGCCAGCAGGTTAGCGGGGAAACCTGGAGATACGCAGTATTTT. Encoded protein: CASRLAGKPGDTQYF.

This chain links TRBV20-1 with TRBJ1-1; D unclear. Trimming shortened V by 1 base and J by 4 bases, and 13 bases separated the two germline ends. The CDR3 loop spans 14 amino acids. Germline V lookup: CDR1 DFQATT, CDR2 SNEGSKA (reference sequence). CDR3 coding DNA: TGCAGTGCTAGAGTTCCCGCTCATGGCACTGAAGCTTTCTTT. Protein product: CSARVPAHGTEAFF.

The chain employs TRBV29-1 and TRBJ1-1; 7 bases are shared with TRBD1. Germline V gene lookup returns CDR1 SQVTM and CDR2 ANQGSEA. The trim removed 6 bases at V and 4 bases at J, leaving 8 bases unmatched. This CDR3 has 13 amino acids. CDR3 nucleotides: TGCAGCGTCCGCGACAGGGACCCCACTGAAGCTTTCTTT. Protein: CSVRDRDPTEAFF.

This clonotype occurred a few times. V is TRBV12-5 and J is TRBJ1-5, with D unclear. The length of the CDR3 is 14 residues. Germline-derived CDR1 and CDR2 are LGHNT and FRNRAP. V dropped 2 bases and J dropped 8 bases, with 13 bases sitting between them. In DNA, the CDR3 is TGTGCTAGTGGTTTGCCATTAGGCGGGGAGCCCCAGCATTTT. Its protein is CASGLPLGGEPQHF. Full variable domain (missing parts from reference TRBV12-5 and TRBJ1-5): DARVTQTPRHKVTEMGQEVTMRCQPILGHNTVFWYRQTMMQGLELLAYFRNRAPLDDSGMPKDRFSAEMPDATLATLKIQPSEPRDSAVYFCASGLPLGGEPQHFGDGTRLSIL.

This clonotype appeared many times. The genes are TRBV7-8 and TRBJ1-5; 8 positions agree with TRBD1. Looked up from germline, CDR1 is SGHVS and CDR2 is FQNEAQ. The CDR3 consists of 14 residues. V shed 6 bases, J shed 0 bases, and the junction held 1 base outside the gene matches. The CDR3 DNA sequence: TGTGCCAGCAGACAGGGGGGTAGCAATCAGCCCCAGCATTTT. It encodes CASRQGGSNQPQHF.

V is TRBV5-5 and J is TRBJ1-3; D might be TRBD1 (6 bases). The CDR3 spans 17 residues. The V gene lost 0 bases and the J gene lost 0 bases, with 13 bases spanning the gap. In germline, CDR1 is SGHKS, CDR2 YYEKEE (reference sequence). The CDR3 sequence is CASSLVPGQISGNTIYF. In nucleotides, the CDR3 is TGTGCCAGCAGCTTGGTTCCGGGACAAATCTCTGGAAACACCATATATTTT.

This clonotype was seen only a few times. The chain has TRBV7-4 and TRBJ2-5; no clear D. Trimming took off 1 base at V and 0 bases at J, with 12 bases between the two ends. The germline V gene encodes CDR1 SGHVT and CDR2 SQSDAQ. CDR3 length: 16 amino acids. The CDR3 coding sequence is TGTGCCAGCAGCTTAGGGTGGCAGCAGTACCAAGAGACCCAGTACTTC. Protein sequence: CASSLGWQQYQETQYF.

V gene TRBV27 combines with J gene TRBJ1-2; 7 nucleotides line up with TRBD1. Germline trimming cut 0 bases from V and 10 bases from J; bases unmatched to any gene: 8. Germline loops: CDR1 MNHEY, CDR2 SMNVEV (reference sequence). The CDR3 sequence is 14 residues long. The CDR3 sequence is CASSLSPRGNDYTF. The CDR3 DNA reads as TGTGCCAGCAGTTTATCCCCCAGGGGGAATGACTACACCTTC.